These 16 T cell receptor beta chains came from one sample sequenced in a study of naive and memory T cell subsets. An equimolar mix of two oligonucleotides served as the beta constant-region primer for TRBC1 and TRBC2. The ligated cDNA underwent four PCR rounds using SP2 and nested alpha and beta constant-region primers. One entry per CDR3 protein, called by TCRdb with MiXCR from the UMI-ligation and nested PCR reads. The sample lists some 82,000 distinct CDR3 sequences, about 11% occurring once. Study-wide results and limits: Naive repertoires, especially CD8, held a few larger clonotypes, possibly memory cells re-expressing CD45RA.

What these receptors recognize is not known. The sample consisted of naive CD4+ T cells from blood. Receptors originate from a human donor in good health.

This clonotype was observed a few times. The chain couples TRBV3-1 to TRBJ2-5, with a possible D match to TRBD2 (5 bases). V dropped 5 bases and J dropped 2 bases, with 12 bases sitting between them. The V gene's germline CDR1 is LGHDT and CDR2 YNNKEL (reference sequence). The CDR3 length is 14 residues. CDR3 sequence reads: CASSGPGKQETQYF. The DNA for the CDR3 is TGTGCCAGCAGCGGACCCGGGAAACAAGAGACCCAGTACTTC.

This clonotype has just a few counts. The chain carries TRBV18 and TRBJ2-1; tentatively, D is TRBD1 (6 bases). This CDR3 contains 15 residues. In germline, CDR1 is KGHSH, CDR2 LQKENI. The V and J ends lost 3 bases and 2 bases respectively, with 11 bases between them. CDR3 coding DNA: TGTGCCAGCTCACCCGGACAGACGACCTACAATGAGCAGTTCTTC. It encodes CASSPGQTTYNEQFF.

This clonotype was counted between two and nine times. J is TRBJ1-1 and V is TRBV5-6; a possible D gene is TRBD1 (5 bases). The CDR3 covers 20 residues. The germline V and J ends were trimmed by 0 bases and 2 bases, with 26 bases remaining between them. Germline V gives CDR1 SGHDT, CDR2 YYEEEE. CDR3 residues: CASSLGGVSFWIAGNTEAFF. CDR3 in DNA: TGTGCCAGCAGCTTGGGGGGGGTGTCGTTTTGGATCGCAGGAAACACTGAAGCTTTCTTT.

This clonotype was seen only a few times. The chain recombines TRBV18 with TRBJ1-1; unclear D gene. The CDR3 spans 12 residues. Germline-derived CDR1 and CDR2 are KGHSH and LQKENI. Trimming removed 1 base from V and 7 bases from J, with 7 bases in between. The CDR3 nucleotides read TGTGCCAGCTCACCACAGCCTATTGAAGCTTTCTTT. Its protein is CASSPQPIEAFF. Full variable domain (rest looked up from reference TRBV18 and TRBJ1-1): NAGVMQNPRHLVRRRGQEARLRCSPMKGHSHVYWYRQLPEEGLKFMVYLQKENIIDESGMPKERFSAEFPKEGPSILRIQQVVRGDSAAYFCASSPQPIEAFFGQGTRLTVV.

This chain joins TRBV5-1 and TRBJ2-5; TRBD2 matches at 9 bases. This CDR3 region has 14 residues. V shed 4 bases, J shed 2 bases, and the junction held 3 bases outside the gene matches. The V gene's germline CDR1 is SGHRS and CDR2 YFSETQ. The CDR3 coding sequence is TGCGCCAGCAGCGGCGGGAGGGGACAAGAGACCCAGTACTTC. This translates into CASSGGRGQETQYF.

J is TRBJ2-1 and V is TRBV6-6; 8 nucleotides line up with TRBD2. The CDR3 is 19 residues long. Germline lookup yields CDR1 MNHNY and CDR2 SVGAGI (reference sequence). Germline trimming cut 7 bases from V and 4 bases from J; bases unmatched to any gene: 21. The CDR3 here is CASTNGGDGQINRYNEQFF. The CDR3 nucleotides read TGTGCCAGCACCAACGGGGGGGACGGTCAAATTAATCGTTACAATGAGCAGTTCTTC.

The chain has TRBV18 and TRBJ1-6; D unresolved. The ends were cut back, 1 base at V and 0 bases at J, with 4 bases in the middle. Germline V gene lookup returns CDR1 KGHSH and CDR2 LQKENI. This CDR3 spans 15 amino acids. The CDR3 DNA sequence: TGTGCCAGCTCACCACGGAGCTCCTATAATTCACCCCTCCACTTT. Its translation is CASSPRSSYNSPLHF.

This clonotype turned up a few times. This sequence joins TRBV20-1 and TRBJ2-3; 7 bases agree with TRBD2. V shed 2 bases and J 0 bases; nucleotides not matched to a gene: 5. In germline, CDR1 is DFQATT, CDR2 SNEGSKA (reference sequence). CDR3 size: 15 residues. As DNA, the CDR3 is TGCAGTGCTAGACTAGCGGTAGGGAGCACAGATACGCAGTATTTT. Translating gives CSARLAVGSTDTQYF.

This clonotype was seen at least ten times. The chain carries TRBV30 and TRBJ2-7, with D possibly TRBD2 on 6 matching bases. V was cut by 4 bases and J by 6 bases, with 16 bases left in between. The CDR3 is 13 amino acids. Germline CDR1 and CDR2: GTSNPN and SVGIG (reference sequence). This CDR3 is CAWNGAMGGEQYF. CDR3 DNA sequence: TGTGCCTGGAATGGGGCGATGGGAGGCGAGCAGTACTTC.

The sample holds a few counts of this clonotype. The chain links TRBV6-1 to TRBJ2-7; D might be TRBD1 (6 bases). Germline CDR1 MNHNS, CDR2 SASEGT. V gave up 10 bases and J gave up 3 bases, with 19 bases separating them. The CDR3 is 14 residues long. CDR3 in DNA: TGTGCCACCAGCCAGGGGCGCACCCTCTACGAGCAGTACTTC. Its protein is CATSQGRTLYEQYF.

This clonotype was found a few times. The rearrangement links TRBV6-2 or TRBV6-3 to TRBJ2-1; D is perhaps TRBD2 (5 bases). The germline CDR1 and CDR2 sequences are MNHEY and SVGEGT. The CDR3 runs to 13 residues. The germline V and J ends were trimmed by 10 bases and 6 bases, with 16 bases remaining between them. The CDR3 coding sequence is TGTGCCACTACTAGAATTGAGGTCAATGAGCAGTTCTTC. Its translation: CATTRIEVNEQFF.

This chain joins TRBV14 and TRBJ2-3; D is possibly TRBD2 (5 bases). The V end lost 5 bases, the J end lost 2 bases, and 20 bases lay between the germline ends. This CDR3 contains 17 residues. Germline CDR1 is SGHDN and CDR2 is FVKESK. This chain's CDR3 is CASSTGIIASSTDTQYF. Written as DNA, the CDR3 is TGTGCCAGCAGCACCGGGATCATAGCATCCTCCACAGATACGCAGTATTTT.

The chain joins TRBV4-2 to TRBJ2-5; TRBD1 or TRBD2 may be the D gene (5 bases each). The V gene's germline CDR1 is LGHNA and CDR2 YNFKEQ. The length of the CDR3 is 14 residues. Trimming took 4 bases from V and 3 from J, leaving 12 bases between them. The CDR3 nucleotides are TGTGCCAGCAGCCGCCCCGGGACGGAAGAGACCCAGTACTTC. Its protein is CASSRPGTEETQYF.

This clonotype was detected many times. The V and J genes are TRBV4-1 and TRBJ2-1, with D unclear. CDR1 is MGHRA, CDR2 YSYEKL, per germline. Trimming removed 4 bases at V and 2 bases at J, with 9 bases between. The CDR3 loop spans 14 amino acids. CDR3 nucleotides: TGCGCCAGCAGCCGCCTGGGCCCCTACAATGAGCAGTTCTTC. It encodes CASSRLGPYNEQFF.

This clonotype was picked up a small number of times. This chain links TRBV29-1 with TRBJ2-1; a possible D gene is TRBD2 (6 bases). The germline V gene encodes CDR1 SQVTM and CDR2 ANQGSEA. V dropped 8 bases and J dropped 1 base, with 12 bases sitting between them. This CDR3 has 13 residues. CDR3 DNA: TGCAGCACGACCGGACTATCCTACAATGAGCAGTTCTTC. Its protein product is CSTTGLSYNEQFF.

Ten or more counts support this clonotype. This sequence joins TRBV5-4 and TRBJ2-7; 11 nucleotides agree with TRBD2. Germline lookup yields CDR1 SGHNT and CDR2 YYREEE (reference sequence). The CDR3 sequence is 17 residues long. Trimming at V came to 0 bases and at J to 2 bases, leaving 7 bases not matched to a gene. The CDR3 DNA sequence: TGTGCCAGCAGCTTGGAGAAACTAGCGGGGGTGACCTACGAGCAGTACTTC. Its translation: CASSLEKLAGVTYEQYF.